A selection of T cell receptor beta chains follows, all from one sample in a study of beta chain features in type 1 diabetes. Data came from immunoSEQ multiplex PCR; TCRdb stores just in-frame clones and leaves some out. The repertoire holds around 140,000 clones, with around an eighth as singletons. Sequenced material: central memory CD4+ T cells from blood. The receptors shown here come from a young man with type 1 diabetes. The CDR3 runs from the conserved cysteine through the conserved F or W. The D gene is left open where the match is weak.

NA | TRBJ2-5 | TRBV30 | CAWSVGPGELPGRTQYF
NA | TRBJ2-6 | TRBV6-1 | CASSVQGSGANVLTF
NA | TRBJ1-1 | TRBV14 | CASSLNAGGARTEAFF
NA | TRBJ1-6 | TRBV5-6 | CASTLGEITSPLHF
TRBD1 | TRBJ2-7 | TRBV6-1 | CASTQTGVHEQYF
TRBD1 | TRBJ1-2 | TRBV9 | CASSPGTGGIYGYTF
NA | TRBJ1-4 | TRBV5-1 | CASSLSTATNEKLFF
NA | TRBJ1-1 | TRBV9 | CASSASVGRNTEAFF
TRBD1 | TRBJ2-7 | TRBV11-3 | CASSPSPWDRGQGEQYF
NA | TRBJ1-1 | TRBV30 | CAWSPGGNTEAFF
NA | TRBJ1-4 | TRBV18 | CASSPNRGNEKLFF
TRBD1 | TRBJ1-5 | TRBV7-9 | CASSAGQGDYQPQHF
NA | TRBJ1-3 | TRBV9 | CASSVAGLASSGNTIYF
NA | TRBJ2-7 | TRBV7-3 | CASSPMGGVPSAEQYF
NA | TRBJ2-5 | TRBV28 | CASSSTLQETQYF
NA | TRBJ1-1 | TRBV29-1 | CSVNGLGEAFF
NA | TRBJ1-2 | TRBV7-9 | CASSSHRTGGYTF
TRBD2 | TRBJ2-3 | TRBV27 | CASSSGGAADTQYF
NA | TRBJ2-5 | TRBV19 | CASSITGLQETQYF
NA | TRBJ1-2 | TRBV25-1 | CASRTANYGYTF
TRBD2 | TRBJ2-7 | TRBV6-5 | CASSRLAGLYEQYF
NA | TRBJ2-3 | TRBV7-9 | CASMRDTQYF
NA | TRBJ2-5 | TRBV5-8 | CASSRGQGLQETQYF
TRBD1 | TRBJ2-1 | TRBV6-1 | CASTRGQANEQFF
NA | TRBJ2-5 | TRBV7-9 | CASSPSWAGTGETQYF
TRBD1 | TRBJ2-7 | TRBV5-1 | CASSLTGRTPGTGADEQYF
NA | TRBJ1-5 | TRBV4-1 | CASSPSGMGNQPQHF
NA | TRBJ1-1 | TRBV19 | CASSIGGEITEAFF
TRBD1 | TRBJ1-1 | TRBV30 | CAWDPGQPNTEAFF
NA | TRBJ1-1 | TRBV7-8 | CASSPGAGWKDTEAFF
TRBD1 | TRBJ1-4 | TRBV2 | CASSGQGASANEKLFF
NA | TRBJ2-1 | TRBV18 | CASSPPDHYNEQFF
NA | TRBJ1-1 | TRBV23-1 | CATLLRPPNTEAFF
NA | TRBJ2-1 | TRBV4-2 | CASSQRQGGLAEQFF
NA | TRBJ2-5 | TRBV28 | CASSPNYPGETQYF
TRBD1 | TRBJ2-6 | TRBV4-1 | CASSQATGATGANVLTF
NA | TRBJ2-5 | TRBV18 | CASSPAAEGAPETQYF
TRBD2 | TRBJ2-3 | TRBV9 | CASSVGVSGGPDTQYF
NA | TRBJ2-6 | TRBV28 | CASSFVGAGGANVLTF
TRBD1 | TRBJ1-6 | TRBV30 | CAIRSGTGNSPLHF
TRBD1 | TRBJ1-1 | TRBV29-1 | CSVQGGPGQGATEAFF
TRBD2 | TRBJ2-3 | TRBV10-3 | CAISASRGDTDTQYF
NA | TRBJ2-2 | TRBV13 | CASSFYAGELFF
NA | TRBJ2-7 | TRBV21-1 | CASTLLQDGSYEQYF
NA | TRBJ1-1 | TRBV5-1 | CASSPRGGNTEAFF
NA | TRBJ2-7 | TRBV14 | CASSLKVASDEQYF
NA | TRBJ2-6 | TRBV5-1 | CASSLRSSGANVLTF